This T cell receptor (beta chain) was recovered during a study of shared clonotypes between healthy human individuals. This CDR3 region has 11 residues. V gave up 2 bases and J gave up 6 bases, with 5 bases separating them. CDR1 MNHEY and CDR2 SVGAGI come from the germline V gene. TCRdb's table, derived via immunoSEQ multiplex PCR, lists solely in-frame clones and lacks some. The data contain 550,000 to 700,000 clones, around three quarters of them singletons. With respect to this clone: Other DNA sequences in this sample translate to the same CDR3.

The sequencing sample was made of memory CD4+ T cells sorted from blood. Regarding subset: CD45RA-negative fraction. This chain joins TRBV6-5 and TRBJ2-7; D gene unclear. This sequence originates from a woman in her twenties or thirties in good health. The CDR3 sequence: CASSYLGEQYF. For the CDR3, the DNA is TGTGCCAGCAGTTACCTGGGCGAGCAGTACTTC.